The 2 T cell receptor beta chains below all came from one sample that was sequenced in a study of post-analysis software for immune sequencing data. No antigen has been assigned to these receptors. Libraries were made from TCR beta cDNA, and they carried unique molecular identifiers. MiXCR, run by TCRdb on the PCR reads, gives a single entry per CDR3 protein. The data contain under 900,000 distinct CDR3 sequences, about 53% of them singletons. Study findings and constraints: With TRBV5-6, TRBV5-1 and TRBV20-1 included, about five TRBV segments were more frequent in patients than in controls.

Sample: blood. The receptor source for this set is a girl under 18 with multiple sclerosis.

In its sample, this clonotype was seen a few times. The chain is built from TRBV4-2 and TRBJ2-1, with D perhaps given as TRBD1 or TRBD2 (5 bases each). The V gene's germline CDR1 is LGHNA and CDR2 YNFKEQ. V gave up 2 bases and J gave up 8 bases, with 19 bases separating them. The length of the CDR3 is 16 residues. The CDR3 sequence is CASSQQGQRRMDEQFF. The CDR3 coding sequence is TGTGCCAGCAGCCAACAGGGCCAGCGGAGAATGGATGAGCAGTTCTTC.

This sequence joins TRBV7-2 and TRBJ2-7, with a tentative D call TRBD2 (5 bases). V lost 4 bases, J lost 0 bases, and 16 bases lay in between. This CDR3 has 16 amino acids. From germline, CDR1 is SGHTA and CDR2 FQGNSA. As DNA, the CDR3 is TGTGCCAGCAGCTACCCACCGGGGTCGATCTCCTACGAGCAGTACTTC. Its protein product is CASSYPPGSISYEQYF. Variable domain in full (rest from reference TRBV7-2 and TRBJ2-7): GAGVSQSPSNKVTEKGKDVELRCDPISGHTALYWYRQSLGQGLEFLIYFQGNSAPDKSGLPSDRFSAERTGGSVSTLTIQRTQQEDSAVYLCASSYPPGSISYEQYFGPGTRLTVT.